The rows below give T cell receptor beta chains drawn from one sample of a study of blood T cell repertoires in COVID-19. Using immunoSEQ multiplex PCR, the repertoire was profiled, and TCRdb retains in-frame clones only, with some absent. The table includes fewer than 200,000 clones, 92% detected once. Input material: peripheral blood. These receptors were obtained from a man in his thirties or forties with COVID-19, enrolled during active disease. CDR3s include the opening cysteine and the closing phenylalanine or tryptophan. Each record gives: clone size, V gene, J gene, D gene, CDR3 DNA, CDR3 protein. D genes are given only for firm matches. Clone size is stated in some rows and not others, as once, few, many or a class when expanded.

>-|TRBV24-1|TRBJ2-1|TRBD2
TGTGCCACCAGTGATTTGGCACTAGCGGTCAACAATGAGCAGTTCTTC
CATSDLALAVNNEQFF
>-|TRBV29-1|TRBJ2-2|TRBD1
TGCAGCGTTGAGGGACAGGGGGCGGGCGGGGAGCTGTTTTTT
CSVEGQGAGGELFF
>-|TRBV6-6|TRBJ1-4|-
TGTGCCAGCAGCTGGACAGCCGGTAATGAAAAACTGTTTTTT
CASSWTAGNEKLFF
>-|TRBV12-3/TRBV12-4|TRBJ2-1|-
TGTGCCAGCAGTTTCTTGGGAGGCAATGAGCAGTTCTTC
CASSFLGGNEQFF
>-|TRBV28|TRBJ2-7|TRBD2
TGTGCCAGCAGTTCCTTGGGGGGGAAGCGCTACGAGCAGTACTTC
CASSSLGGKRYEQYF
>-|TRBV10-3|TRBJ1-1|-
TGTGCCATCAGGACACAATGGAACACTGAAGCTTTCTTT
CAIRTQWNTEAFF
>-|TRBV7-8|TRBJ1-4|TRBD1
TGTGCCAGCAGCCCCAGGGGCGGCAGGGGGGAAACTAATGAAAAACTGTTTTTT
CASSPRGGRGETNEKLFF
>-|TRBV27|TRBJ1-5|-
TGTGCCAGCAGTCCAGATGGGGGGAGCGTTCAGCCCCAGCATTTT
CASSPDGGSVQPQHF
>-|TRBV6-5|TRBJ1-1|-
TGTGCCAGCAGTTACGACGGGAGATTGAACACTGAAGCTTTCTTT
CASSYDGRLNTEAFF
>-|TRBV7-2|TRBJ1-1|-
TGTGCCAGCAGCTCCCGTGGGCCGGGGTGGGTGAAGGCTGAAGCTTTCTTT
CASSSRGPGWVKAEAFF
>-|TRBV9|TRBJ1-2|TRBD1
TGTGCCAGCAGCGAATGGACAGGGGGTGGTGGCTACACCTTC
CASSEWTGGGGYTF
>-|TRBV27|TRBJ2-1|-
TGTGCCAGCAGCAAAGGAGCGAGATACAATGAGCAGTTCTTC
CASSKGARYNEQFF
>-|TRBV10-3|TRBJ2-7|TRBD1
TGTGCCATCAGAACTACAGGGGCCGAGCAGTACTTC
CAIRTTGAEQYF
>once|TRBV29-1|TRBJ1-2|TRBD1
TGCAGCGGGGCGGGACAGGGTTTGGATGGCTACACCTTC
CSGAGQGLDGYTF
>-|TRBV24-1|TRBJ2-3|-
TGTGCCACCAGTGACGAACAGGGCAGTACGCAGTATTTT
CATSDEQGSTQYF
>-|TRBV3-1/TRBV3-2|TRBJ2-3|-
TGTGCCAGCAGCCTCCATCCAGATACGCAGTATTTT
CASSLHPDTQYF
>-|TRBV18|TRBJ2-7|TRBD1
TGTGCCAGCTCACCGCTGACAGGGGGTTGGGACGAGCAGTACTTC
CASSPLTGGWDEQYF
>-|TRBV5-4|TRBJ2-5|TRBD2
TGTGCCAGCAGCCGGACTGCGGGGGAAGAGACCCAGTACTTC
CASSRTAGEETQYF
>-|TRBV6-2/TRBV6-3|TRBJ2-6|-
TGTGCCAGCAGTTTCCACACAGGGTTTGGGGCCAACGTCCTGACTTTC
CASSFHTGFGANVLTF
>-|TRBV5-1|TRBJ1-1|TRBD1
TGCGCCAGCAGCCCCGGGACAGTTAAGGTCTTGAACACTGAAGCTTTCTTT
CASSPGTVKVLNTEAFF
>-|TRBV7-8|TRBJ2-4|-
TGTGCCAGCAGCTTAGGGGCAGGAAACATTCAGTACTTC
CASSLGAGNIQYF
>-|TRBV4-2|TRBJ2-5|TRBD2
TGTGCCAGCAGCCAACTACCGGGACTAGCGGGGGATCGTTATCGGGGCACGGTATGGGAGACCCAGTACTTC
CASSQLPGLAGDRYRGTVWETQYF
>-|TRBV19|TRBJ2-3|TRBD1
TGTGCCAGTAGTATCCTCCCTTATAGGACAGGGGGCGAACAATATACGCAGTATTTT
CASSILPYRTGGEQYTQYF
>-|TRBV6-5|TRBJ1-2|TRBD1
TGTGCCAGCATCAGGGACAGGGGGCGGTATGGCTACACCTTC
CASIRDRGRYGYTF
>-|TRBV19|TRBJ2-6|-
TGTGCCAGTAGTATTACAGCCTCAAGCTCTGGGGCCAACGTCCTGACTTTC
CASSITASSSGANVLTF
>-|TRBV6-2/TRBV6-3|TRBJ1-1|-
TGTGCCAGCAGTTCCCTCGTGTCGAACACTGAAGCTTTCTTT
CASSSLVSNTEAFF
>-|TRBV7-2|TRBJ2-1|TRBD2
TGTGCCAGCAGGCAGACTAGCGGGACCCGGGGGTTCTTC
CASRQTSGTRGFF
>-|TRBV5-5|TRBJ2-3|-
TGTGCCAGCAGCTTGGCGGGAGAAGGGCCAGATACGCAGTATTTT
CASSLAGEGPDTQYF
>-|TRBV24-1|TRBJ2-1|TRBD1
TGTGCCACGATGGGACAGGCCATAGCGGAGACCTCCTACAATGAGCAGTTCTTC
CATMGQAIAETSYNEQFF